This entry lists 3 T cell receptor beta chains sequenced from one sample in a study of early T cells in non-severe SARS-CoV-2 infection. One entry per CDR3 protein, called by TCRdb with MiXCR from the 5' RACE reads. The sample holds tens of thousands of distinct CDR3 sequences, roughly 10% seen once. Material: whole blood, obtained at baseline. Receptor source: an adult who was a healthcare worker with PCR-confirmed SARS-CoV-2 infection or an uninfected control (not recorded which).

The rearrangement joins TRBV7-9 to TRBJ2-6, with no clear D. The CDR3 is 16 residues long. Germline assignment: CDR1 SEHNR and CDR2 FQNEAQ (reference sequence). Trimming left V 3 bases short and J 0 bases short, with 9 bases between. CDR3: CASSFQDPSGANVLTF. The CDR3 DNA sequence: TGTGCCAGCAGCTTCCAAGACCCCTCTGGGGCCAACGTCCTGACTTTC.

The V call is TRBV18, the J call TRBJ2-3; D remains unclear. V lost 2 bases and J lost 5, with 8 bases in between. The germline CDR1 and CDR2 sequences are KGHSH and LQKENI. CDR3 length: 13 residues. CDR3 region: CASSPGPQDTQYF. In DNA, the CDR3 is TGTGCCAGCTCACCAGGGCCGCAAGATACGCAGTATTTT.

This clonotype has ten or more counts. This chain connects TRBV11-2 to TRBJ1-1; D might be TRBD1 (5 bases). Trimming left V 5 bases short and J 2 bases short, with 15 bases between. This CDR3 contains 15 residues. Germline lookup yields CDR1 SGHAT and CDR2 FQNNGV. The CDR3 reads CASSPVAGRNTEAFF. In DNA form, the CDR3 reads TGTGCCAGCAGCCCAGTTGCGGGACGCAACACTGAAGCTTTCTTT.